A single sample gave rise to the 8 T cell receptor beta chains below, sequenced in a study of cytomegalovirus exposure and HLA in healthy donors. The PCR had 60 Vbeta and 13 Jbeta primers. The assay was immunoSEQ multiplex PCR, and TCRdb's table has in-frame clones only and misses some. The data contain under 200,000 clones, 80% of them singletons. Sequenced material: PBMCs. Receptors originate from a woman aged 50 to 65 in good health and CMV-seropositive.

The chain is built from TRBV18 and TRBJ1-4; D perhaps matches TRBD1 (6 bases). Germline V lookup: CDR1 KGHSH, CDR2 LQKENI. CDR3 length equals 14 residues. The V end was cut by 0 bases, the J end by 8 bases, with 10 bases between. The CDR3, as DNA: TGTGCCAGCTCACCACCTACAGGGAACGAAAAACTGTTTTTT. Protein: CASSPPTGNEKLFF.

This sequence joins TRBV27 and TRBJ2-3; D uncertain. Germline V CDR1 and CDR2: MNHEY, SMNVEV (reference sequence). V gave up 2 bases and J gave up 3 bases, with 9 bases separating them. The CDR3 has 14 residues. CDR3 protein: CASSLTALTDTQYF. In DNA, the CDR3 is TGTGCCAGCAGTTTAACTGCCCTGACAGATACGCAGTATTTT.

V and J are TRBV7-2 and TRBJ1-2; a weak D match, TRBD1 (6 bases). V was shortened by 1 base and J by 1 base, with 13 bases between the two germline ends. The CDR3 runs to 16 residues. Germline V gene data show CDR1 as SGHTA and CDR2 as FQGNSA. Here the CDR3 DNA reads TGTGCCAGCAGCTTAGGATCAGGGGACCTTAACTATGGCTACACCTTC. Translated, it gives CASSLGSGDLNYGYTF.

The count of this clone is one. CDR3 nucleotide sequence: TGTGCCTGGGGACAGTCCTACGAGCAGTACTTC. This encodes CAWGQSYEQYF. V and J are TRBV30 and TRBJ2-7; possible D gene TRBD1, 6 bases. CDR1 and CDR2 (germline): GTSNPN, SVGIG (reference sequence). This CDR3 contains 11 residues. V gave up 5 bases and J gave up 1 base, with 6 bases separating them.

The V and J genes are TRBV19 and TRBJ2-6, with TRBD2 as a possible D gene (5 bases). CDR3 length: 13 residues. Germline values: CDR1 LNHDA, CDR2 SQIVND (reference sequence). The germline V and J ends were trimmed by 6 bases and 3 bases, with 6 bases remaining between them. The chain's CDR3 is CASRDFGANVLTF. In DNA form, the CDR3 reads TGTGCCAGTAGGGACTTTGGGGCCAACGTCCTGACTTTC.

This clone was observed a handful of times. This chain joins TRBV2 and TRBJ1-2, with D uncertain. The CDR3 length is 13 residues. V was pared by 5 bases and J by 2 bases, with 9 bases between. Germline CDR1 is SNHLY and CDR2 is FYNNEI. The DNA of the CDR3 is TGTGCCAGCAGTCCACGGGAGAACTATGGCTACACCTTC. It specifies CASSPRENYGYTF.

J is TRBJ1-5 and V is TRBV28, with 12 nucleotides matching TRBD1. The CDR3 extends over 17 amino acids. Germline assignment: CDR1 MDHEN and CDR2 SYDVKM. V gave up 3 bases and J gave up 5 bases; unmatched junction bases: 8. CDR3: CASSFPTGTGGHQPQHF. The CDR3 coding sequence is TGTGCCAGCAGTTTCCCCACCGGGACAGGGGGCCATCAGCCCCAGCATTTT.

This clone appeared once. The CDR3 sequence: CASSRGLRGGPEDTQYF. DNA of the CDR3: TGTGCCAGCAGCCGAGGACTTCGGGGGGGCCCTGAAGATACGCAGTATTTT. This sequence joins TRBV4-2 and TRBJ2-3; 8 bases map to TRBD2. Unmatched junction bases numbered 14, after V lost 4 bases and J lost 5 bases. Germline assignment: CDR1 LGHNA and CDR2 YNFKEQ. CDR3 length equals 17 residues.